A selection of T cell receptor beta chains follows, all from one sample in a study of cytomegalovirus exposure and HLA in healthy donors. Here immunoSEQ multiplex PCR was the method, and the copy in TCRdb shows in-frame clones only, minus some. The sample records 120,000 or so clones, under 90% being singletons. Sequenced material: PBMCs. These receptors came from a woman younger than 30 in good health and CMV-seronegative. Each CDR3 is given with its conserved first and last residue. Fields, in order: J gene, D gene, V gene, clone size, CDR3 protein, CDR3 DNA. A D gene is named only where the DNA matches it firmly. Rows may omit the clone size; those that give it use once, few, many or a size class.

j_gene: TRBJ2-7; d_gene: TRBD2; v_gene: TRBV28; abundance: .; CDR3aa: CASSLGGRAAYEQYF; CDR3nt: TGTGCCAGCAGTTTAGGCGGGAGGGCCGCCTACGAGCAGTACTTC
j_gene: TRBJ2-7; d_gene: TRBD2; v_gene: TRBV5-1; abundance: .; CDR3aa: CASSFYSLTGLAGSSYEQYF; CDR3nt: TGCGCCAGCAGCTTTTACTCTCTCACCGGACTAGCGGGGAGCTCCTACGAGCAGTACTTC
j_gene: TRBJ2-5; d_gene: TRBD2; v_gene: TRBV4-1; abundance: .; CDR3aa: CASSQVAGWETQYF; CDR3nt: TGCGCCAGCAGCCAGGTAGCGGGATGGGAGACCCAGTACTTC
j_gene: TRBJ2-4; d_gene: .; v_gene: TRBV2; abundance: .; CDR3aa: CASSSGVDIQYF; CDR3nt: TGTGCCAGCAGTTCGGGGGTAGACATTCAGTACTTC
j_gene: TRBJ2-3; d_gene: TRBD2; v_gene: TRBV11-2; abundance: once; CDR3aa: CASTRLAGYTDTQYF; CDR3nt: TGTGCCAGCACCCGACTAGCGGGCTACACAGATACGCAGTATTTT
j_gene: TRBJ1-1; d_gene: .; v_gene: TRBV7-6; abundance: once; CDR3aa: CASSPGWRGQNTEAFF; CDR3nt: TGTGCCAGCAGCCCCGGCTGGCGCGGTCAGAACACTGAAGCTTTCTTT
j_gene: TRBJ1-5; d_gene: .; v_gene: TRBV7-8; abundance: .; CDR3aa: CASSPARGSNQPQHF; CDR3nt: TGTGCCAGCAGCCCAGCCCGGGGGAGCAATCAGCCCCAGCATTTT
j_gene: TRBJ1-3; d_gene: .; v_gene: TRBV11-3; abundance: .; CDR3aa: CASSTYPRDGGDSGNTIYF; CDR3nt: TGTGCCAGCAGCACATACCCCCGGGACGGCGGGGACTCTGGAAACACCATATATTTT
j_gene: TRBJ2-7; d_gene: TRBD2; v_gene: TRBV27; abundance: once; CDR3aa: CASSPTGLAYEQYF; CDR3nt: TGTGCCAGCAGTCCAACGGGACTAGCTTACGAGCAGTACTTC
j_gene: TRBJ2-2; d_gene: .; v_gene: TRBV28; abundance: .; CDR3aa: CASSLRVWGSQAKTGELFF; CDR3nt: TGTGCCAGCAGTTTAAGAGTTTGGGGCAGCCAGGCGAAAACCGGGGAGCTGTTTTTT
j_gene: TRBJ2-1; d_gene: TRBD2; v_gene: TRBV6-1; abundance: .; CDR3aa: CASSPGSGGDEQFF; CDR3nt: TGTGCCAGCAGTCCAGGTAGCGGGGGAGATGAGCAGTTCTTC
j_gene: TRBJ2-1; d_gene: TRBD2; v_gene: TRBV6-7; abundance: .; CDR3aa: CASPGLGNEQFF; CDR3nt: TGTGCCAGCCCCGGACTAGGGAATGAGCAGTTCTTC
j_gene: TRBJ2-1; d_gene: TRBD2; v_gene: TRBV7-9; abundance: .; CDR3aa: CASSTGVAGGPSEQFF; CDR3nt: TGTGCCAGCAGCACCGGCGTAGCGGGAGGGCCAAGTGAGCAGTTCTTC
j_gene: TRBJ1-2; d_gene: .; v_gene: TRBV4-1; abundance: .; CDR3aa: CASSQEARRRGYTF; CDR3nt: TGCGCCAGCAGCCAAGAAGCTCGGCGGAGAGGCTACACCTTC
j_gene: TRBJ1-4; d_gene: TRBD1; v_gene: TRBV29-1; abundance: once; CDR3aa: CSVSMRQGMSEKLFF; CDR3nt: TGCAGCGTAAGCATGCGACAGGGAATGAGTGAAAAACTGTTTTTT
j_gene: TRBJ2-2; d_gene: TRBD2; v_gene: TRBV7-9; abundance: .; CDR3aa: CASSFPGGWGTNTGELFF; CDR3nt: TGTGCCAGCAGCTTTCCGGGGGGATGGGGTACGAACACCGGGGAGCTGTTTTTT
j_gene: TRBJ1-1; d_gene: TRBD1; v_gene: TRBV6-1; abundance: .; CDR3aa: CASTLRGLTEAFF; CDR3nt: TGTGCCAGCACCCTTAGGGGGCTGACTGAAGCTTTCTTT
j_gene: TRBJ2-3; d_gene: TRBD1; v_gene: TRBV5-6; abundance: .; CDR3aa: CASSLPQGIRDTQYF; CDR3nt: TGTGCCAGCAGCCTACCACAGGGGATACGGGATACGCAGTATTTT
j_gene: TRBJ1-1; d_gene: .; v_gene: TRBV27; abundance: .; CDR3aa: CASRPGTPVRNTEAFF; CDR3nt: TGTGCCAGCCGCCCCGGGACTCCGGTTCGGAACACTGAAGCTTTCTTT
j_gene: TRBJ2-3; d_gene: .; v_gene: TRBV27; abundance: .; CDR3aa: CASSLQASERTDTQYF; CDR3nt: TGTGCCAGCAGTTTACAGGCTAGCGAGCGCACAGATACGCAGTATTTT
j_gene: TRBJ2-2; d_gene: TRBD1; v_gene: TRBV6-6; abundance: .; CDR3aa: CASSRTGETGELFF; CDR3nt: TGTGCCAGCAGTAGGACAGGGGAGACCGGGGAGCTGTTTTTT
j_gene: TRBJ2-1; d_gene: .; v_gene: TRBV9; abundance: .; CDR3aa: CASSVSPRRLDNEQFF; CDR3nt: TGTGCCAGCAGCGTGTCCCCTAGGCGCTTAGACAATGAGCAGTTCTTC
j_gene: TRBJ2-7; d_gene: .; v_gene: TRBV27; abundance: .; CDR3aa: CASSYRRSSYEQYF; CDR3nt: TGTGCCAGCAGTTACAGGCGGAGCTCCTACGAGCAGTACTTC
j_gene: TRBJ2-7; d_gene: .; v_gene: TRBV19; abundance: few; CDR3aa: CASSLGPDYEQYF; CDR3nt: TGTGCCAGTAGTTTGGGGCCGGACTACGAGCAGTACTTC
j_gene: TRBJ1-2; d_gene: .; v_gene: TRBV7-2; abundance: .; CDR3aa: CASSLFIGTASYGYTF; CDR3nt: TGTGCCAGCAGCTTATTTATTGGTACAGCTTCATATGGCTACACCTTC
j_gene: TRBJ2-1; d_gene: TRBD2; v_gene: TRBV9; abundance: .; CDR3aa: CASSVAGTSGDEQFF; CDR3nt: TGTGCCAGCAGCGTAGCCGGGACTAGCGGGGATGAGCAGTTCTTC
j_gene: TRBJ2-6; d_gene: .; v_gene: TRBV6-1; abundance: .; CDR3aa: CASSEAGGGFSGANVLTF; CDR3nt: TGTGCCAGCAGTGAAGCCGGAGGGGGCTTCTCTGGGGCCAACGTCCTGACTTTC
j_gene: TRBJ2-7; d_gene: .; v_gene: TRBV28; abundance: once; CDR3aa: CASTSSPGYDSYEQYF; CDR3nt: TGTGCCAGCACTTCTAGCCCGGGATACGACTCCTACGAGCAGTACTTC
j_gene: TRBJ1-2; d_gene: .; v_gene: TRBV2; abundance: .; CDR3aa: CASSGTIEILYGYTF; CDR3nt: TGTGCCAGCAGTGGAACCATAGAGATCCTCTATGGCTACACCTTC
j_gene: TRBJ2-2; d_gene: TRBD2; v_gene: TRBV5-4; abundance: .; CDR3aa: CASSLKAGALTGELFF; CDR3nt: TGTGCCAGCAGTCTGAAAGCGGGAGCACTCACCGGGGAGCTGTTTTTT
j_gene: TRBJ1-1; d_gene: .; v_gene: TRBV29-1; abundance: .; CDR3aa: CSVVDNSGNTEAFF; CDR3nt: TGCAGCGTTGTGGACAACTCGGGGAACACTGAAGCTTTCTTT
j_gene: TRBJ1-2; d_gene: .; v_gene: TRBV9; abundance: .; CDR3aa: CASSVARSYTF; CDR3nt: TGTGCCAGCAGCGTTGCGAGGAGCTACACCTTC
j_gene: TRBJ1-2; d_gene: .; v_gene: TRBV29-1; abundance: .; CDR3aa: CSVEGQGQTNYGYTF; CDR3nt: TGCAGCGTTGAAGGCCAGGGTCAGACTAACTATGGCTACACCTTC
j_gene: TRBJ2-7; d_gene: TRBD1; v_gene: TRBV28; abundance: .; CDR3aa: CASSEDRGAYEQYF; CDR3nt: TGTGCCAGCAGTGAAGACAGGGGCGCCTACGAGCAGTACTTC
j_gene: TRBJ2-7; d_gene: .; v_gene: TRBV2; abundance: .; CDR3aa: CASALVSAYGQYF; CDR3nt: TGTGCCAGCGCCCTCGTTTCCGCCTACGGGCAGTACTTC
j_gene: TRBJ2-2; d_gene: .; v_gene: TRBV14; abundance: .; CDR3aa: CASSQARWKRGTGELFF; CDR3nt: TGTGCCAGCAGCCAAGCGAGGTGGAAGCGAGGCACCGGGGAGCTGTTTTTT
j_gene: TRBJ2-6; d_gene: .; v_gene: TRBV5-8; abundance: .; CDR3aa: CASSLAGSGANVLTF; CDR3nt: TGTGCCAGCAGCTTGGCAGGCTCTGGGGCCAACGTCCTGACTTTC
j_gene: TRBJ1-2; d_gene: TRBD1; v_gene: TRBV27; abundance: .; CDR3aa: CASSPTGGGPADYGYTF; CDR3nt: TGTGCCAGCAGCCCGACAGGGGGGGGTCCAGCGGACTATGGCTACACCTTC
j_gene: TRBJ1-2; d_gene: TRBD1; v_gene: TRBV10-3; abundance: .; CDR3aa: CAITPGQGGYGYTF; CDR3nt: TGTGCCATCACCCCGGGACAGGGAGGCTATGGCTACACCTTC
j_gene: TRBJ2-3; d_gene: .; v_gene: TRBV30; abundance: .; CDR3aa: CAWSVLRDFPDTQYF; CDR3nt: TGTGCCTGGAGTGTCCTCAGGGATTTCCCAGATACGCAGTATTTT
j_gene: TRBJ2-1; d_gene: TRBD2; v_gene: TRBV4-2; abundance: .; CDR3aa: CASSQDGTSGYNEQFF; CDR3nt: TGTGCCAGCAGCCAAGATGGGACTAGCGGCTACAATGAGCAGTTCTTC
j_gene: TRBJ1-2; d_gene: .; v_gene: TRBV28; abundance: .; CDR3aa: CASSSGLYGYTF; CDR3nt: TGTGCCAGCAGTTCAGGGCTTTATGGCTACACCTTC
j_gene: TRBJ2-5; d_gene: .; v_gene: TRBV25-1; abundance: .; CDR3aa: CASSELGPGETQYF; CDR3nt: TGTGCCAGCAGTGAATTGGGGCCGGGAGAGACCCAGTACTTC
j_gene: TRBJ2-1; d_gene: TRBD2; v_gene: TRBV5-1; abundance: .; CDR3aa: CASSSGLDYNEQFF; CDR3nt: TGCGCCAGCAGCTCGGGACTAGACTACAATGAGCAGTTCTTC
j_gene: TRBJ1-5; d_gene: .; v_gene: TRBV7-2; abundance: once; CDR3aa: CASSLGGGYQPQHF; CDR3nt: TGTGCCAGCAGCTTGGGGGGGGGATATCAGCCCCAGCATTTT
j_gene: TRBJ2-4; d_gene: .; v_gene: TRBV2; abundance: once; CDR3aa: CASSEGRTANIQYF; CDR3nt: TGTGCCAGCAGTGAAGGGAGGACAGCAAACATTCAGTACTTC
j_gene: TRBJ1-5; d_gene: .; v_gene: TRBV19; abundance: .; CDR3aa: CASSTLAGRDFLPQHF; CDR3nt: TGTGCCAGTAGTACCCTTGCGGGGCGCGACTTTCTACCCCAGCATTTT
j_gene: TRBJ2-7; d_gene: TRBD1; v_gene: TRBV7-6; abundance: once; CDR3aa: CASSIDRDYEQYF; CDR3nt: TGTGCCAGCAGCATAGACAGGGACTACGAGCAGTACTTC
j_gene: TRBJ1-5; d_gene: TRBD1; v_gene: TRBV19; abundance: .; CDR3aa: CASTTGDQPQHF; CDR3nt: TGTGCCAGTACCACAGGGGACCAGCCCCAGCATTTT
j_gene: TRBJ1-2; d_gene: TRBD1; v_gene: TRBV5-3; abundance: .; CDR3aa: CARSLKRQGRNYGYTF; CDR3nt: TGTGCCAGAAGCTTGAAAAGACAGGGGAGGAACTATGGCTACACCTTC
j_gene: TRBJ2-7; d_gene: TRBD2; v_gene: TRBV30; abundance: once; CDR3aa: CAWSITSGSFYEQYF; CDR3nt: TGTGCCTGGAGTATCACTAGCGGGAGCTTCTACGAGCAGTACTTC
j_gene: TRBJ2-7; d_gene: .; v_gene: TRBV18; abundance: .; CDR3aa: CASSPTTSSYEQYF; CDR3nt: TGTGCCAGCTCACCAACGACTTCCTCCTACGAGCAGTACTTC
j_gene: TRBJ1-5; d_gene: .; v_gene: TRBV6-1; abundance: .; CDR3aa: CASRSHQPQHF; CDR3nt: TGTGCCAGCCGTTCCCATCAGCCCCAGCATTTT